This T cell receptor (beta chain) was sequenced during a study of T cells in Graves' hyperthyroidism and ophthalmopathy (dated by TCRdb to about 2019). About the full investigation: Peripheral blood samples were taken at initial diagnosis, before any treatment was given. In addition, the study compared T-cell repertoires in thyroid tissue and in blood from several Graves' hyperthyroidism patients. Prospective prediction of ophthalmopathy was tested in an independent validation cohort of fewer than 20 hyperthyroidism patients and some 17 patients who later progressed to ophthalmopathy. To identify TCR V-J signatures that set the groups apart, the researchers used a discovery cohort of about a hundred patients, made up of 43 with Graves' ophthalmopathy and some 58 with stable Graves' hyperthyroidism. The paper reports TCR Vbeta CDR3 sequencing of approximately 140 peripheral blood samples: 40 to 45 ophthalmopathy, 75 to 80 hyperthyroidism and approximately 17 progressor patients. After blood sampling, hyperthyroidism patients were treated with methimazole at a starting dose of 30 mg daily, and ophthalmopathy patients were treated with high-dose intravenous methylprednisolone. For training and testing, the roughly 93 patients in the discovery cohort were randomly divided in a 7:3 ratio.

The TCR beta CDR3 regions were amplified from the RNA transcripts. The TCR CDR3 was subjected to a first round of RT-PCR using the HTBI primer set and the Qiagen OneStep RT-PCR kit. Libraries were constructed in a second round of multiplex PCR, after which size selection and purification were performed. Libraries were sequenced paired-end with 100 bp reads on an Illumina HiSeq2000. Per the source publication's procedure: SOAPnuke was used to process the raw data, removing reads that contained adapters or uncalled bases, had a mean Phred below 15, or lacked an exact match to the constant primer or identifier. High-quality paired reads were merged using COPE v1.2.5, and each unique nucleotide sequence was defined as a clonotype. Clonotypes were aligned to IMGT TRBV, TRBD and TRBJ reference segments using MiTCR v1.1. The analysis was restricted to V-J combinations with a frequency above 0.0001, which together covered about 99% of the repertoires. A TCS score was defined as the ratio of F50 (clonal expansion) to E x V (chaos), with BLOSUM62-based TCRdist applied between CDR3 peptides within each V-J. Welch's t-statistics and random forest reduced around 520 V-J features to 13, which were used in a naive Bayes classifier (R e1071). TCRdb trimmed public reads at Q25 via fastp, called clones via MiXCR and kept in-frame beta chains. Each record represents a unique CDR3 protein, reported with the most common genes and DNA among its rows. TCRdb's processing, not the authors' own work, is the source of the V and J calls. This sample lists 500,000 to 550,000 distinct CDR3 sequences; just under 20% were detected once. Jointly, the top ten make up about 45% of the sample.

General findings and caveats noted by the study authors: Sample size was not statistically predetermined, and blinding of investigators to group allocation was not performed. During validation, the model predicted progression to ophthalmopathy a median of roughly six months ahead of onset, with more than 55% sensitivity and 72.22% specificity. Ophthalmopathy was separated from stable hyperthyroidism by a 13 V-J signature model, with 85% to 90% sensitivity and about 81% specificity obtained in cross-validation and 80%/75% obtained in testing. Most expanded thyroid clonotypes (frequency above 0.001) were also found in blood, which suggests that blood repertoires may mirror thyroid immune responses.

In the ophthalmopathy patients, disease was moderately to severely active, with a Clinical Activity Score of 3 or more, a NOSPECS grade of 4 or more, and a duration of less than 3 months. Exclusion was applied to patients with uncontrolled infections, other autoimmune diseases, pregnancy or lactation. Diagnoses were based on clinical symptoms, serum thyroxine and TRAb, thyroid ultrasound and orbital computed tomography. PBMCs were isolated from 10 ml of fresh peripheral blood by Ficoll-Paque density gradient centrifugation. Total RNA was extracted using Trizol reagent, and RNA quality was assessed on an Agilent 2100 Bioanalyzer. As concerns this clonotype: Its specific antigen is unknown. Nothing much larger sits one base from this clone, and base qualities are not available.

Sequencing input: blood. The receptor comes from a middle-aged man with Graves' ophthalmopathy.

The nucleotides read TGCAGTGCTAGAGTAATTGGGACAGGACAATATATTGAGCAGTACTTC. This codes for CSARVIGTGQYIEQYF. Recombination linked TRBV20-1 to TRBJ2-7; TRBD1 agrees with 8 junctional bases. V lost 1 base and J lost 7 bases, and the count of bases not matched to a germline gene is 15. From the germline V gene (reference sequence), CDR1 is DFQATT and CDR2 is SNEGSKA. The CDR3, from cysteine to phenylalanine, totals 16 residues. The only DNA kept is the CDR3, 48 bases in frame from the first base.